The TCR beta chain described here comes from a study of tumor-infiltrating lymphocytes in localized non-small cell lung cancer. Study details: The cohort mixed smokers and never-smokers, several histologies, and some post-neoadjuvant-chemotherapy samples. Overall study findings and caveats: No T-cell fraction difference was seen between IM1 and IM2 tumors. Only some patients had TCR sequencing, depending on available tissue. Tumor T-cell fraction was not associated with recurrence-free survival.

Details on this clone: The target antigen is unknown.

The CDR3 has 12 residues. Germline values: CDR1 MGHDK, CDR2 SYGVNS. Trimming pared 8 bases from V and 5 bases from J, leaving 13 bases between. Libraries were prepared by immunoSEQ multiplex PCR; TCRdb keeps only in-frame clonotypes and omits some of them. In the table there are about 23,000 clones, roughly 70% of which are singletons. V usage is TRBV25-1 and J usage is TRBJ2-7; D is unresolved. The source of this sequence is a human donor with non-small cell lung cancer. Sequenced: lung tumor tissue. The CDR3 region has the DNA TGTGCCAGCTCCCCCGGCCCAAACGAGCAGTACTTC. As protein: CASSPGPNEQYF.